This passage covers 9 T cell receptor beta chains from one sample sequenced in a study of cytomegalovirus exposure and HLA in healthy donors. Primers for the PCR totalled 60 Vbeta and 13 Jbeta. Sequencing used immunoSEQ multiplex PCR; TCRdb keeps in-frame clones, though not all of them. In the table there are about 180,000 clones, 75% to 90% of which are singletons. Sequencing was done on a sample of PBMCs. The receptors here all came from a girl aged 10 to 17 in good health and CMV-seropositive.

This chain links TRBV19 with TRBJ2-2, with 13 positions matching TRBD2. The J segment lost 2 bases and the V segment lost 4 bases, leaving 13 bases of the junction unmatched. Germline CDR1 is LNHDA and CDR2 is SQIVND (reference sequence). The CDR3 covers 20 residues. In DNA form, the CDR3 reads TGTGCCAGTAGTAGAGCCCCAACTAGCGGGAGGGCCGGAAACACCGGGGAGCTGTTTTTT. It yields the protein CASSRAPTSGRAGNTGELFF.

This clone was seen a few times. The J gene is TRBJ2-3, the V gene TRBV7-2, with 7 bases matching TRBD2. The CDR3 loop spans 15 amino acids. J was trimmed by 0 bases and V by 5 bases; bases with no gene match: 5. Per germline, CDR1 SGHTA and CDR2 FQGNSA. CDR3 sequence (DNA): TGTGCCAGCAGCACTAGCGTAGTTAGCACAGATACGCAGTATTTT. Protein: CASSTSVVSTDTQYF.

This sequence joins TRBV5-1 and TRBJ2-1; D perhaps matches TRBD2 (5 bases). Trimming took 1 base from V and 10 from J, leaving 12 bases between them. CDR3 length: 13 amino acids. Germline V CDR1 and CDR2: SGHRS, YFSETQ. CDR3 protein: CASSLSAGGEQFF. The CDR3 DNA reads as TGCGCCAGCAGCTTGAGTGCAGGCGGGGAGCAGTTCTTC.

This chain links TRBV19 with TRBJ1-5, with 9 positions matching TRBD1. This CDR3 spans 16 amino acids. The trim removed 1 base at V and 4 bases at J, leaving 5 bases unmatched. The germline gives CDR1 LNHDA, CDR2 SQIVND (reference sequence). The CDR3 protein is CASSIAPGQGNQPQHF. CDR3 in DNA: TGTGCCAGTAGTATAGCTCCGGGACAGGGAAATCAGCCCCAGCATTTT. The full variable domain, rest sourced from reference TRBV19 and TRBJ1-5, is DGGITQSPKYLFRKEGQNVTLSCEQNLNHDAMYWYRQDPGQGLRLIYYSQIVNDFQKGDIAEGYSVSREKKESFPLTVTSAQKNPTAFYLCASSIAPGQGNQPQHFGDGTRLSIL.

This clone occurred once. This sequence joins TRBV27 and TRBJ2-7; tentatively, D is TRBD2 (6 bases). In germline, CDR1 is MNHEY, CDR2 SMNVEV (reference sequence). The V end lost 4 bases, the J end lost 3 bases, and 13 bases lay between the germline ends. CDR3 length: 14 amino acids. This CDR3 reads CASSSPPGGYEQYF. The CDR3 DNA is TGTGCCAGCAGTTCCCCTCCCGGGGGCTACGAGCAGTACTTC.

This rearrangement joins TRBV10-3 to TRBJ2-2, with a possible D match to TRBD2 (6 bases). V lost 2 bases and J lost 0, with 10 bases in between. Germline loops: CDR1 ENHRY, CDR2 SYGVKD. The length of the CDR3 is 16 residues. In nucleotides, the CDR3 is TGTGCCATCAGTGAGGCGGGGACTGCGAACACCGGGGAGCTGTTTTTT. Translating it yields CAISEAGTANTGELFF.

CDR3 sequence (DNA): TGTGCCAGCACTCCCAGCCGGGGAGGCTACAATGAGCAGTTCTTC. Translated, it gives CASTPSRGGYNEQFF. This sequence joins TRBV27 and TRBJ2-1; tentatively, D is TRBD2 (6 bases). Germline lookup yields CDR1 MNHEY and CDR2 SMNVEV (reference sequence). CDR3 size: 15 residues. The ends were cut back, 7 bases at V and 3 bases at J, with 16 bases in the middle.

The V gene is TRBV4-1, the J gene TRBJ2-3, with D possibly TRBD2 on 5 matching bases. Germline V gene data show CDR1 as MGHRA and CDR2 as YSYEKL. The CDR3 sequence is 15 residues long. V shed 1 base and J shed 2 bases, with 10 bases lying between them. CDR3 DNA sequence: TGCGCCAGCAGCCAAGGATCGGGGTTCACAGATACGCAGTATTTT. This gives the protein CASSQGSGFTDTQYF.

The chain links TRBV30 to TRBJ2-1, with 13 nucleotides matching TRBD2. This CDR3 has 16 amino acids. J was trimmed by 10 bases and V by 1 base; bases with no gene match: 10. Germline V CDR1 and CDR2: GTSNPN, SVGIG (reference sequence). CDR3 amino acids: CAWSDLGLAGEGEQFF. The DNA of the CDR3 is TGTGCCTGGAGTGATCTCGGACTAGCGGGAGAAGGGGAGCAGTTCTTC.